One T cell receptor (beta chain) is described in this entry. These data are taken from a study of cytomegalovirus exposure and HLA in healthy donors. In germline, CDR1 is SEHNR, CDR2 FQNEAQ (reference sequence). This CDR3 comprises 14 residues. The V end was cut by 1 base, the J end by 5 bases, with 11 bases between. A multiplex PCR was run with 60 Vbeta primers and 13 Jbeta primers. The table came from immunoSEQ multiplex PCR; TCRdb's copy has only in-frame clones and leaves some out. The table includes 110,000 or so clones, roughly 72% detected once. J is TRBJ2-5 and V is TRBV7-9, with a tentative D call TRBD2 (6 bases). The clonotype comes from a woman aged 50 to 60 in good health and CMV-seropositive. Sequenced sample: PBMCs. This chain's CDR3 is CASSLGSGGETQYF. The DNA of the CDR3 is TGTGCCAGCAGCTTAGGTAGCGGTGGGGAGACCCAGTACTTC.